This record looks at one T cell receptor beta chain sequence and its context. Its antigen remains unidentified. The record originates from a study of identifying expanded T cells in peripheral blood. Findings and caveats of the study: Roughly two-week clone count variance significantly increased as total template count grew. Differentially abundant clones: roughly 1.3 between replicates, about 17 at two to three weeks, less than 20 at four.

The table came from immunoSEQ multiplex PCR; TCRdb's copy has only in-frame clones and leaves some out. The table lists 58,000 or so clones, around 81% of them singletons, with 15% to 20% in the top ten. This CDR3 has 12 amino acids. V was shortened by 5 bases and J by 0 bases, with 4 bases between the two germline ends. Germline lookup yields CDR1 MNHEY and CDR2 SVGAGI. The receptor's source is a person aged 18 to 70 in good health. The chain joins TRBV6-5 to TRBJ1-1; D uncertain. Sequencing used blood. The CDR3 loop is CASSRMNTEAFF. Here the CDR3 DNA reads TGTGCCAGCAGTCGCATGAACACTGAAGCTTTCTTT.